This T cell receptor beta chain was recovered during a study of blood T cell repertoires in COVID-19. The CDR3 is made up of 13 amino acids. Between the trimmed V and J ends, which lost 6 bases and 4 bases, there was a span of 15 bases. The germline V gene encodes CDR1 GTSNPN and CDR2 SVGIG (reference sequence). TCRdb's table, derived via immunoSEQ multiplex PCR, lists solely in-frame clones and lacks some. The table has fewer than 150,000 clones, around 83% seen once. The V gene is TRBV30, the J gene TRBJ1-1, with a weak D call TRBD1 (5 bases). This sequence was found in a woman in her 50s with acute or convalescent COVID-19. Sequenced material: peripheral blood. DNA for the CDR3: TGTGCCTGTAGGAGGTCCGGGGGCACTGAAGCTTTCTTT. This encodes CACRRSGGTEAFF.